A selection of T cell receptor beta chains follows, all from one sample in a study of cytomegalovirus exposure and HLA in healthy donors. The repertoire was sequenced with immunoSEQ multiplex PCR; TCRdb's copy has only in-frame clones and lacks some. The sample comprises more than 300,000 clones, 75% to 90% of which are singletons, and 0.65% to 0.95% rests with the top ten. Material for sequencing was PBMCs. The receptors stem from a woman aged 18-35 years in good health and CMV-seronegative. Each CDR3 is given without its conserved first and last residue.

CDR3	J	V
ASSSPAEQETQY	TRBJ2-5	TRBV28
ASSYFGGYGYT	TRBJ1-2	TRBV6-5
ASSSRRENTEAF	TRBJ1-1	TRBV6-5
ASSLEERDYGYT	TRBJ1-2	TRBV11-1
ASSSQVLGTEETQY	TRBJ2-5	TRBV7-9
SVEGIQDTPGNTGELF	TRBJ2-2	TRBV29-1
ASRGASTDTQY	TRBJ2-3	TRBV19
ASSSDRPYGGYEQY	TRBJ2-7	TRBV28
ASSLIPGLAGGPNTGELF	TRBJ2-2	TRBV7-6
ASSYRGGPYNEQF	TRBJ2-1	TRBV6-5
ASSFEGSRAYEQY	TRBJ2-7	TRBV5-5
ASSPRGIYAQY	TRBJ2-7	TRBV27
ASSRSTGDARNIQY	TRBJ2-4	TRBV2
ASSHKGRSNQPQH	TRBJ1-5	TRBV6-5
ASSLRVEERGVDTQY	TRBJ2-3	TRBV7-9
ASSNPGTGATGELF	TRBJ2-2	TRBV7-3
ASTPRESSYNEQF	TRBJ2-1	TRBV7-9
ASSRQGVAGELF	TRBJ2-2	TRBV6-5
ASSPKQTTNEKLF	TRBJ1-4	TRBV18
ASSSPDRNTEAF	TRBJ1-1	TRBV5-1
ASSYREGGTGELF	TRBJ2-2	TRBV6-6
ASSQDGGTGSGYT	TRBJ1-2	TRBV4-1
ASSLVVGRGTGELF	TRBJ2-2	TRBV5-1
ASRSGTGSLYGYT	TRBJ1-2	TRBV6-1
ASSGGRESDEQF	TRBJ2-1	TRBV6-4
ASSPRGGTGELF	TRBJ2-2	TRBV18
AIRRVEQETQY	TRBJ2-5	TRBV10-3
AIRPLLELDWADREYYGYT	TRBJ1-2	TRBV10-3
ASSVYPSGQGYNEQF	TRBJ2-1	TRBV9
ASSGDTSGFYNEQF	TRBJ2-1	TRBV10-1
ASTLGRAGEQY	TRBJ2-7	TRBV28
ASSSTGGPLNTEAF	TRBJ1-1	TRBV2
ASSHRVSSYEQY	TRBJ2-7	TRBV4-1
ASRELAKNIQY	TRBJ2-4	TRBV28
ASSSLTGGEKLF	TRBJ1-4	TRBV13
ASSPGTGLTYGYT	TRBJ1-2	TRBV27
ASTHRGGNTEAF	TRBJ1-1	TRBV4-1
ASGSQAGDTQY	TRBJ2-3	TRBV9
ASSSQGSSTDTQY	TRBJ2-3	TRBV11-3
ASSRGTGPTNEKLF	TRBJ1-4	TRBV5-8
ASSPRQDAGGNTGELF	TRBJ2-2	TRBV4-1
ASGDRGLFQPQH	TRBJ1-5	TRBV6-1
ASSEDVDSPQETQY	TRBJ2-5	TRBV2
ASSTSSLSTEAF	TRBJ1-1	TRBV5-1
ASSDRGNNSPLH	TRBJ1-6	TRBV28